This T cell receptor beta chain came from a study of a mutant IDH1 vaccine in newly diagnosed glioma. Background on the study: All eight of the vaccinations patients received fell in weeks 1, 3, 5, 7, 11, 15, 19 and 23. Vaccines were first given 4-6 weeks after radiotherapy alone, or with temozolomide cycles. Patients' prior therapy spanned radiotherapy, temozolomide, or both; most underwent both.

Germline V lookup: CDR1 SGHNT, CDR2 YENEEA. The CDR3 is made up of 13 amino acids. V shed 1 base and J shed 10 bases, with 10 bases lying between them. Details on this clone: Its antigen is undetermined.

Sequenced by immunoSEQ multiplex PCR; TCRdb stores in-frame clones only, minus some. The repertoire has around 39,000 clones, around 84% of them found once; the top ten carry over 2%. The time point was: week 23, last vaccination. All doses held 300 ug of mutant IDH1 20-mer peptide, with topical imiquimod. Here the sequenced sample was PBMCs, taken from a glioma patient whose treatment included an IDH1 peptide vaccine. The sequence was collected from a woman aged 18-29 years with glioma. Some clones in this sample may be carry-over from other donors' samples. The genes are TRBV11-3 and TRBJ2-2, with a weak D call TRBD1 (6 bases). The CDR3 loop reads CASSLGGGQELFF. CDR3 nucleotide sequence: TGTGCCAGCAGCTTAGGTGGGGGCCAGGAGCTGTTTTTT.